Presented here are 32 T cell receptor beta chains from one specimen sequenced in a study of shared clonotypes between healthy human individuals. Data came from immunoSEQ multiplex PCR; TCRdb stores just in-frame clones and leaves some out. The sample holds more than 80,000 clones, under 70% seen once. The sequenced sample was memory CD8+ T cells sorted from blood. Subset defined: CD45RO+ cells pooled with CCR7-negative TemRA cells. The source is a young man in good health.

In its sample, this clone was seen a few times. The sample carries other DNA sequences with the same CDR3. The J gene is TRBJ1-1, the V gene TRBV27; 7 nucleotides match TRBD1. The CDR3 spans 13 residues. The V segment lost 7 bases and the J segment 5 bases; nucleotides outside the gene matches: 7. Germline loops: CDR1 MNHEY, CDR2 SMNVEV (reference sequence). In DNA form, the CDR3 reads TGTGCCAGCAAAGACAGGGTTCGTACTGAAGCTTTCTTT. Translation gives CASKDRVRTEAFF.

This clone was recorded once. The chain links TRBV14 to TRBJ1-1, with D possibly matching TRBD1 (5 bases). The length of the CDR3 is 10 residues. Germline V CDR1 and CDR2: SGHDN, FVKESK. The V and J ends lost 10 bases and 3 bases respectively, with 6 bases between them. The CDR3 coding sequence is TGTGCCAAAGGGGACACTGAAGCTTTCTTT. It specifies CAKGDTEAFF.

The CDR3 is CASSSGLAGRTDTQYF. CDR3 nucleotides: TGTGCCAGCAGTTCGGGACTAGCGGGCCGCACAGATACGCAGTATTTT. V is TRBV28 and J is TRBJ2-3; 12 bases fit TRBD2. The junction had 3 bases not matched to a gene; V was cut back by 4 bases and J by 1 base. The length of the CDR3 is 16 residues. Germline CDR1 MDHEN, CDR2 SYDVKM. Drawing the rest from reference TRBV28 and TRBJ2-3, the complete variable domain is DVKVTQSSRYLVKRTGEKVFLECVQDMDHENMFWYRQDPGLGLRLIYFSYDVKMKEKGDIPEGYSVSREKKERFSLILESASTNQTSMYLCASSSGLAGRTDTQYFGPGTRLTVL.

The chain joins TRBV6-1 to TRBJ2-5, with 7 bases fitting TRBD1. This CDR3 is 15 amino acids long. The J segment lost 5 bases and the V segment lost 4 bases, leaving 10 bases of the junction unmatched. Germline loops: CDR1 MNHNS, CDR2 SASEGT. The CDR3 DNA is TGTGCCAGCAGTGCCAGACAGGGACGGTACGAGACCCAGTACTTC. Amino acids: CASSARQGRYETQYF.

The V call is TRBV29-1, the J call TRBJ2-6, with D perhaps TRBD1 or TRBD2 (5 bases each). CDR1 is SQVTM, CDR2 ANQGSEA, per germline. CDR3 size: 14 residues. The V end was cut by 6 bases, the J end by 1 base, with 10 bases between. This CDR3 reads CSVRGVSGANVLTF. As DNA, the CDR3 is TGCAGCGTGAGAGGGGTATCTGGGGCCAACGTCCTGACTTTC.

Only one count was recorded for this clone. CDR3 sequence reads: CASSFGSPTGELFF. In DNA, the CDR3 is TGTGCCAGCAGTTTTGGTTCCCCCACCGGGGAGCTGTTTTTT. The V and J genes are TRBV27 and TRBJ2-2; D remains ambiguous. The CDR3 sequence is 14 residues long. The germline gives CDR1 MNHEY, CDR2 SMNVEV (reference sequence). The germline V and J ends were trimmed by 3 bases and 4 bases, with 9 bases remaining between them.

This clone has ten or more counts. This chain connects TRBV2 to TRBJ1-1; no clear D. V shed 4 bases and J shed 1 base, with 7 bases lying between them. In germline, CDR1 is SNHLY, CDR2 FYNNEI. The CDR3 is 13 amino acids. CDR3 DNA: TGTGCCAGCAGTGCTTGGTCGAACACTGAAGCTTTCTTT. Encoded protein: CASSAWSNTEAFF.

The gene calls are TRBV7-3 and TRBJ1-2; TRBD1 matches at 10 bases. V lost 2 bases, J lost 3 bases, and 6 bases stayed unmatched. This CDR3 comprises 16 residues. CDR1 and CDR2 (germline): SGHTA, FQGTGA. CDR3 sequence (DNA): TGTGCCAGCAGCTTAGTGCAGGACAGGGGGGACTATGGCTACACCTTC. This sequence encodes CASSLVQDRGDYGYTF.

The chain combines TRBV19 with TRBJ2-2; TRBD1 or TRBD2 may be the D gene (5 bases each). Trimming shortened V by 7 bases and J by 5 bases, and 17 bases separated the two germline ends. CDR3 length equals 15 residues. Germline V gene sequence: CDR1 LNHDA, CDR2 SQIVND (reference sequence). CDR3 sequence: CASNWGSGLTGELFF. The CDR3 nucleotides are TGTGCCAGTAACTGGGGGAGCGGATTGACCGGGGAGCTGTTTTTT.

Here the CDR3 reads CATSTGYTNEKLFF. The CDR3 DNA is TGTGCCACCAGCACAGGGTACACTAATGAAAAACTGTTTTTT. This chain uses TRBV15 with TRBJ1-4, with TRBD1 as a possible D gene (5 bases). The CDR3 consists of 14 residues. The germline V gene has CDR1 LNHNV and CDR2 YYDKDF (reference sequence). V gave up 4 bases and J gave up 2 bases, with 8 bases separating them.

This clone was counted between two and nine times. This chain joins TRBV6-5 and TRBJ2-3; D is perhaps TRBD2 (5 bases). Trimming removed 4 bases at V and 6 bases at J, with 11 bases between. CDR3 size: 13 residues. Germline lookup yields CDR1 MNHEY and CDR2 SVGAGI. In nucleotides, the CDR3 is TGTGCCAGCAGTTTTATTTCGGGGGATACGCAGTATTTT. Translation gives CASSFISGDTQYF.

This chain links TRBV7-2 with TRBJ2-3; 12 bases fit TRBD2. V was clipped by 1 base and J by 4 bases; unmatched bases: 6. The CDR3 covers 17 residues. Germline V gene lookup returns CDR1 SGHTA and CDR2 FQGNSA. CDR3 DNA: TGTGCCAGCAGCTTAGGCCTAGCGGGAGGGTGGGCAGATACGCAGTATTTT. Amino acids: CASSLGLAGGWADTQYF.

The chain employs TRBV6-1 and TRBJ2-5; no definite D call. The germline V gene encodes CDR1 MNHNS and CDR2 SASEGT. Trimming pared 1 base from V and 2 bases from J, leaving 8 bases between. This CDR3 is 14 amino acids long. The CDR3 region is CASSEGGFQETQYF. DNA for the CDR3: TGTGCCAGCAGTGAAGGGGGTTTTCAAGAGACCCAGTACTTC.

CDR3 residues: CASSPPTGSTGNTIYF. CDR3 nucleotide sequence: TGTGCCAGCAGCCCCCCTACAGGGTCTACTGGAAACACCATATATTTT. The J gene is TRBJ1-3, the V gene TRBV28; a weak D match, TRBD1 (6 bases). Germline V gene data show CDR1 as MDHEN and CDR2 as SYDVKM. The V gene lost 6 bases and the J gene lost 2 bases, with 17 bases spanning the gap. CDR3 size: 16 residues.

The chain carries TRBV7-7 and TRBJ2-2; 9 nucleotides line up with TRBD1. The germline CDR1 and CDR2 sequences are SSHAT and FNYEAQ (reference sequence). This CDR3 has 16 amino acids. Trimming cost V 5 bases and J 7 bases; bases outside gene matches: 11. The CDR3 reads CASSLNPGQGVGELFF. The CDR3 coding sequence is TGTGCCAGCAGCCTAAACCCGGGACAGGGCGTCGGGGAGCTGTTTTTT.

CDR3 region: CSVVLGVNTEAFF. The CDR3 nucleotides are TGCAGCGTTGTTTTAGGGGTGAACACTGAAGCTTTCTTT. The genes are TRBV29-1 and TRBJ1-1, with D perhaps TRBD1 (5 bases). Germline lookup yields CDR1 SQVTM and CDR2 ANQGSEA. The CDR3 sequence is 13 residues long. The V gene lost 4 bases and the J gene lost 0 bases, with 9 bases spanning the gap.

The chain has TRBV14 and TRBJ2-5; D ambiguous. Deletions cut 4 bases from V and 6 bases from J, with 15 bases between. In germline, CDR1 is SGHDN, CDR2 FVKESK. The CDR3 sequence is 14 residues long. The CDR3: CASSLDGVAQTQYF. CDR3 in DNA: TGTGCCAGCAGCCTGGACGGAGTGGCGCAGACCCAGTACTTC.

The chain has TRBV27 and TRBJ2-7; D call uncertain. Germline V gene data show CDR1 as MNHEY and CDR2 as SMNVEV (reference sequence). V was trimmed by 5 bases and J by 0 bases, leaving 2 bases between them. The CDR3 extends over 11 amino acids. In DNA form, the CDR3 reads TGTGCCAGCAGTGCCTCCTACGAGCAGTACTTC. This sequence encodes CASSASYEQYF.

This chain uses TRBV20-1 with TRBJ1-1; D call uncertain. This CDR3 region has 10 residues. The V gene lost 4 bases and the J gene lost 10 bases, with 10 bases spanning the gap. Germline CDR1 is DFQATT and CDR2 is SNEGSKA (reference sequence). Here the CDR3 DNA reads TGCAGTGCTAATTTCCGGGGAGCTTTCTTT. As protein: CSANFRGAFF.

V is TRBV7-8 and J is TRBJ2-5; D is ambiguous. CDR1 is SGHVS, CDR2 FQNEAQ, per germline. The CDR3 is 13 amino acids. Trimming shortened V by 1 base and J by 1 base, and 4 bases separated the two germline ends. The CDR3 sequence is CASSLVSQETQYF. As DNA, the CDR3 is TGTGCCAGCAGCTTAGTTTCCCAAGAGACCCAGTACTTC.

The chain recombines TRBV6-1 with TRBJ1-2, with TRBD1 identical over 8 bases. V lost 7 bases, J lost 4 bases, and 11 bases stayed unmatched. CDR3 length: 15 amino acids. Germline V gives CDR1 MNHNS, CDR2 SASEGT. CDR3 nucleotides: TGTGCCAGCACCGAAAACCAGGGGGCGCGCTATGGCTACACCTTC. It encodes CASTENQGARYGYTF.

The V and J genes are TRBV10-3 and TRBJ1-5; maybe TRBD1 (6 bases). CDR1 and CDR2 (germline): ENHRY, SYGVKD. V was clipped by 3 bases and J by 0 bases, with 9 bases between them. This CDR3 has 15 amino acids. The CDR3 reads CAISEGGNSNQPQHF. The CDR3, as DNA: TGTGCCATCAGTGAAGGGGGAAATAGCAATCAGCCCCAGCATTTT.

This clone appeared once. The genes are TRBV5-8 and TRBJ1-5; D not certain. The ends were cut back, 2 bases at V and 5 bases at J, with 8 bases in the middle. In germline, CDR1 is SGHTS, CDR2 YDEGEE. The CDR3 runs 13 residues. The CDR3 here is CASSFSVYQPQHF. The CDR3 nucleotides read TGTGCCAGCAGCTTCTCGGTATATCAGCCCCAGCATTTT.

A remark on this clone: A junction end diverges from the germline sequence, so it may reflect a read error. The V gene is TRBV5-1, the J gene TRBJ2-2; 11 bases align to TRBD2. CDR3 length: 17 amino acids. Germline V gene sequence: CDR1 SGHRS, CDR2 YFSETQ. The CDR3 DNA follows: TGCGCCAGCAGCTTGGAGAAACTAGCGGGAGAGACCGTGGAGCTGTTTTTT. Its translation: CASSLEKLAGETVELFF. Complete variable domain (other parts from reference TRBV5-1 and TRBJ2-2): KAGVTQTPRYLIKTRGQQVTLSCSPISGHRSVSWYQQTPGQGLQFLFEYFSETQRNKGNFPGRFSGRQFSNSRSEMNVSTLELGDSALYLCASSLEKLAGETVELFFGEGSRLTVL.

V gene TRBV2 combines with J gene TRBJ1-1; D is unclear. V lost 2 bases to trimming and J lost 0 bases, with 4 bases between them. The germline V gene has CDR1 SNHLY and CDR2 FYNNEI. The CDR3 is made up of 13 amino acids. The CDR3 loop is CASSEQVNTEAFF. The CDR3 DNA reads TGTGCCAGCAGTGAACAAGTGAACACTGAAGCTTTCTTT.

The chain is built from TRBV18 and TRBJ2-7, with a possible D match to TRBD2 (5 bases). The CDR3 loop spans 15 amino acids. Germline lookup yields CDR1 KGHSH and CDR2 LQKENI. V shed 2 bases and J shed 2 bases, with 13 bases lying between them. CDR3 sequence: CASSPGIGLTYEQYF. The CDR3 DNA reads TGTGCCAGCTCACCAGGGATCGGACTTACCTACGAGCAGTACTTC.

The chain is built from TRBV7-9 and TRBJ2-1, with TRBD2 matching over 7 bases. Germline CDR1 reads SEHNR; CDR2 reads FQNEAQ (reference sequence). The CDR3 covers 14 residues. Trimming removed 5 bases from V and 6 bases from J; junction bases left unmatched: 7. CDR3 nucleotides: TGTGCCAGCAGCCAACTAGCGACCACCAATGAGCAGTTCTTC. Its translation is CASSQLATTNEQFF.

This chain connects TRBV28 to TRBJ2-7, with D possibly TRBD1 on 5 matching bases. Germline-derived CDR1 and CDR2 are MDHEN and SYDVKM. CDR3 size: 12 residues. The ends were cut back, 5 bases at V and 3 bases at J, with 8 bases in the middle. The CDR3 nucleotides are TGTGCCAGCAGTGGGGCTAACTACGAGCAGTACTTC. Translating gives CASSGANYEQYF.

The V gene is TRBV4-3, the J gene TRBJ2-7, with TRBD2 matching 7 bases. The V segment lost 5 bases and the J segment 6 bases; nucleotides outside the gene matches: 7. The CDR3 runs 13 residues. The V gene's germline CDR1 is LGHNA and CDR2 YSLEER. DNA for the CDR3: TGCGCCAGCAGCTGGGCGGGAGTCTCCGAGCAGTACTTC. Its protein product is CASSWAGVSEQYF.

This chain links TRBV10-1 with TRBJ2-3; D gene uncertain. V shed 2 bases and J shed 2 bases, with 8 bases lying between them. Germline assignment: CDR1 WNHNN and CDR2 SYGVQD (reference sequence). The CDR3 is 14 amino acids. CDR3 DNA sequence: TGCGCCAGCAGTGAGAACCCGACCACAGATACGCAGTATTTT. Its translation is CASSENPTTDTQYF.

This clone was seen at least ten times. The chain uses TRBV6-4 and TRBJ2-1, with 14 bases matching TRBD2. The CDR3 has 15 amino acids. The germline V gene encodes CDR1 MRHNA and CDR2 SNTAGT. V lost 6 bases, J lost 9 bases, and 7 bases stayed unmatched. CDR3 in amino acids: CASSSGTSGSIEQFF. In DNA, the CDR3 is TGTGCCAGCAGCTCCGGGACTAGCGGGAGTATTGAGCAGTTCTTC.

This clone has a handful of counts. The chain combines TRBV5-3 with TRBJ1-5; D ambiguous. TRBV5-3 belongs to the ORF category, with a function that is uncertain. V was cut by 4 bases and J by 6 bases, with 5 bases left in between. The CDR3 is 11 residues long. This CDR3 reads CARSIGQPQHF. The CDR3 nucleotides are TGTGCCAGAAGCATCGGTCAGCCCCAGCATTTT.